Detailed here is one T cell receptor beta chain. Its antigen is undetermined. These data originate in a study of T cell repertoires in cytomegalovirus infection. Study context: Both recently identified HLA-C-restricted and well-studied HLA-B-restricted CMV epitopes were used in the study. Both CMV infection and a matching HLA type were indicated by public TCR beta signatures.

TCRdb called the reads again in MiXCR, with one record for every CDR3 protein. Among 550,000 to 700,000 distinct CDR3 sequences listed, approximately 40% were seen once. This sequence originates from a human donor in good health (CMV status not recorded). Some clones in this sample may be carry-over from other donors' samples. The sequences come from cultured PBMCs, collected from culture after CMV antigen stimulation.

The DNA for the CDR3 is TGTGCCAGCCGGAACAGGGGCCGGGAAACGACCCAGTACTTC. Amino acids: CASRNRGRETTQYF. This chain links TRBV11-2 with TRBJ2-5, with 7 bases identical to TRBD1. The CDR3 runs 14 residues. Germline loops: CDR1 SGHAT, CDR2 FQNNGV. Losses at the gene ends were 8 bases for V and 7 bases for J; bases not matched to a gene: 13.